Sequencing of this T cell receptor (beta chain) was carried out in a study of CD8 T cells in Susac syndrome. The germline V gene encodes CDR1 SEHNR and CDR2 FQNEAQ (reference sequence). The CDR3 covers 16 residues. Trimming took 11 bases from V and 3 from J; bases not matched to a gene: 14. With random hexamers, 0.5 to 1 ug RNA was reverse transcribed. TCRdb passed the immunoSEQ multiplex PCR reads through MiXCR, listing each CDR3 protein once. The sample shows around 80,000 distinct CDR3 sequences, 90% to 95% of them seen only once. The source of this sequence is a human donor in good health. Source material: CD8+ T cells from PBMCs. The chain carries TRBV7-9 and TRBJ2-3, with TRBD1 matching 10 bases. CDR3 nucleotides: TGTGCCGGTAATAAGGAGCCGGGACAGGGGACAGATACGCAGTATTTT. Its translation is CAGNKEPGQGTDTQYF.